This TCR beta chain comes out of a study of blood T cell repertoires in COVID-19. The CDR3 runs to 14 residues. CDR1 LNHDA and CDR2 SQIVND come from the germline V gene (reference sequence). The V segment lost 6 bases and the J segment 3 bases; nucleotides outside the gene matches: 4. The protocol was immunoSEQ multiplex PCR, while the TCRdb copy is restricted to in-frame clones and leaves out a portion. The table has a few hundred thousand clones, 88% seen once. This chain uses TRBV19 with TRBJ1-4, with TRBD1 matching 7 bases. The origin of this receptor is a woman in her seventies with COVID-19, enrolled during active disease. Source material: peripheral blood. CDR3 residues: CASSRDSSNEKLFF. In DNA, the CDR3 is TGTGCCAGTAGCCGGGACAGTTCTAATGAAAAACTGTTTTTT.